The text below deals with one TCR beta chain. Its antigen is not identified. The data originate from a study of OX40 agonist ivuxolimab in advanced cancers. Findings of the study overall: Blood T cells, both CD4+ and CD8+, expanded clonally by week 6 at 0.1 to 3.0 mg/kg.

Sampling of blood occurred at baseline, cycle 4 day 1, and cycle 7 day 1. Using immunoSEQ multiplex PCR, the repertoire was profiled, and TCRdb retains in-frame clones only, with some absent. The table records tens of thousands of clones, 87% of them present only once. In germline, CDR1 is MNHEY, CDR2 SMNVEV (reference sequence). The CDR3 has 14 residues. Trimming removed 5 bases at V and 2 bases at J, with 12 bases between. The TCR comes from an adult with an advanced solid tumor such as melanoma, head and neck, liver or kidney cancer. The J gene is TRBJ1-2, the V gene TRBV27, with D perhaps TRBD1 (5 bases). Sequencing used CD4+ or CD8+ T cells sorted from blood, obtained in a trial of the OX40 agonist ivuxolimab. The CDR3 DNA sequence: TGTGCCAGCAGTCGGGACCCTCAAAACTATGGCTACACCTTC. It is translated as CASSRDPQNYGYTF.